The 5 T cell receptor beta chains listed next were all sequenced from one sample in a study of cytomegalovirus exposure and HLA in healthy donors (dated by TCRdb to about 2017). Preparation of the library involved the immunoSEQ multiplex PCR assay. For the multiplex PCR, a mixture combining 60 forward primers for TCR Vbeta segments and 13 reverse primers for TCR Jbeta segments was used. What TCRdb holds here is the immuneACCESS table cut down to in-frame rearrangements. Part of the clones is not present; checked against another copy, under half of the missing clones reflect an unresolved V gene, and the others are unexplained. Recorded for this sample are roughly 100,000 clones; approximately 66% of them occurred a single time. The top ten clones comprise 2.5% to 4% of the sample. The sample comprised PBMCs. The receptors originated from a woman in her forties or fifties in good health and CMV-seronegative.

This clone was seen only a few times. Different DNA sequences within this sample yield the same CDR3. This rearrangement joins TRBV10-3 to TRBJ1-1; TRBD1 aligns across 8 bases. Trimming removed 2 bases from V and 3 bases from J; junction bases left unmatched: 2. In germline, CDR1 is ENHRY, CDR2 SYGVKD. This CDR3 comprises 14 residues. The CDR3 region has the DNA TGTGCCATCAGTGAGAAACAGGGGGACACTGAAGCTTTCTTT. It encodes CAISEKQGDTEAFF.

The rearrangement uses TRBV25-1 and TRBJ2-1; 14 bases line up with TRBD2. This CDR3 has 17 amino acids. Germline CDR1 reads MGHDK; CDR2 reads SYGVNS. The trim removed 1 base at V and 7 bases at J, leaving 6 bases unmatched. In nucleotides, the CDR3 is TGTGCCAGCAGTGAATTGGGGACTAGCGGGAGTTGGAATGAGCAGTTCTTC. This translates into CASSELGTSGSWNEQFF.

The chain employs TRBV6-5 and TRBJ2-3; 7 bases map to TRBD2. V lost 6 bases and J lost 5; bases outside the gene matches: 11. From germline, CDR1 is MNHEY and CDR2 SVGAGI. The CDR3 totals 15 residues. The CDR3 loop is CASSQAGSPGDTQYF. The CDR3 DNA reads as TGTGCCAGCAGCCAAGCGGGGTCCCCCGGAGATACGCAGTATTTT.

The chain joins TRBV5-1 to TRBJ1-2; TRBD1 matches 7 bases. The CDR3 totals 13 residues. CDR1 is SGHRS and CDR2 is YFSETQ in the germline V gene. Trimming removed 3 bases from V and 6 bases from J; junction bases left unmatched: 5. CDR3 sequence: CASSSGTVDGYTF. The CDR3 bases are TGCGCCAGCAGCTCCGGGACAGTAGATGGCTACACCTTC.

The chain links TRBV5-4 to TRBJ1-2; no firm D call. This CDR3 is 12 amino acids long. CDR1 is SGHNT and CDR2 is YYREEE in the germline V gene (reference sequence). Trimming removed 2 bases at V and 5 bases at J, with 7 bases between. The DNA of the CDR3 is TGTGCCAGCAGCTTAGACATATATGGCTACACCTTC. It is translated as CASSLDIYGYTF.